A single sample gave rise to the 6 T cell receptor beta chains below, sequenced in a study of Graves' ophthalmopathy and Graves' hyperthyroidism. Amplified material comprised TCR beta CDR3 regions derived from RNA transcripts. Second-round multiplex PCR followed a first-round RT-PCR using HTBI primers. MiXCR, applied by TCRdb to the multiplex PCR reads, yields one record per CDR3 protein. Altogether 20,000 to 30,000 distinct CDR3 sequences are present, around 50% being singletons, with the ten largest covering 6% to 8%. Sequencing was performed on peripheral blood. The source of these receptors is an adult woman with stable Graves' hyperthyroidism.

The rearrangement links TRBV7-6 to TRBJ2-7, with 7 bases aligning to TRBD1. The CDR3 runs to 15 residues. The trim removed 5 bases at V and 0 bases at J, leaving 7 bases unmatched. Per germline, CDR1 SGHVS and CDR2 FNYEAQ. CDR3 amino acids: CASSLTGTASYEQYF. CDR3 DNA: TGTGCCAGCAGCCTAACCGGGACAGCCTCCTACGAGCAGTACTTC.

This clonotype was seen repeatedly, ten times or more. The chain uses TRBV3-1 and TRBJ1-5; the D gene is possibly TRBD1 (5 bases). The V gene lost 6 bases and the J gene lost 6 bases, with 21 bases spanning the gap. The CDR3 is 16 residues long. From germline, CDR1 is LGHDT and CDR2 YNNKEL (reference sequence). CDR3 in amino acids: CASSATQVGAGQPQHF. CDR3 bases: TGTGCCAGCAGTGCAACGCAGGTTGGGGCAGGTCAGCCCCAGCATTTT.

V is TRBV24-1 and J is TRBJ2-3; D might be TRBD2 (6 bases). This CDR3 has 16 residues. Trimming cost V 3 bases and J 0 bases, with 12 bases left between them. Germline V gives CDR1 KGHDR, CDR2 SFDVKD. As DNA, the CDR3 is TGTGCCACCAGTGATCTAGCCGGGACTAGCACAGATACGCAGTATTTT. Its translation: CATSDLAGTSTDTQYF.

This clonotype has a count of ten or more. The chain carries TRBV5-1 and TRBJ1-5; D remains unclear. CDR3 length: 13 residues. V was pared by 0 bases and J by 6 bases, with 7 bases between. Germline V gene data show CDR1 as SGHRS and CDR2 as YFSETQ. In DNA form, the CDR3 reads TGCGCCAGCAGCTTGGACAGCTCTCAGCCCCAGCATTTT. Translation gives CASSLDSSQPQHF.

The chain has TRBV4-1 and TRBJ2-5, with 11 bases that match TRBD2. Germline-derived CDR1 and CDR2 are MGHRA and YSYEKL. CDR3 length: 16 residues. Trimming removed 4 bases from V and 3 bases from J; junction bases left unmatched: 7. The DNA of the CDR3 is TGCGCCAGCAGCCGGTTGGGGGGACTAGCGGAAGAGACCCAGTACTTC. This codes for CASSRLGGLAEETQYF.

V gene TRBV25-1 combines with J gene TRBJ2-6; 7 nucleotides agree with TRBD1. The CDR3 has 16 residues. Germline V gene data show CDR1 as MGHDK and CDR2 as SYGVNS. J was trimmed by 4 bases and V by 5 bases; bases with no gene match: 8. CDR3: CASSHRQGSGANVLTF. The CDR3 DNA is TGTGCCAGCAGTCATCGACAGGGTTCGGGGGCCAACGTCCTGACTTTC. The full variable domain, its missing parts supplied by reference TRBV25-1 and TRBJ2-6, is EADIYQTPRYLVIGTGKKITLECSQTMGHDKMYWYQQDPGMELHLIHYSYGVNSTEKGDLSSESTVSRIRTEHFPLTLESARPSHTSQYLCASSHRQGSGANVLTFGAGSRLTVL.